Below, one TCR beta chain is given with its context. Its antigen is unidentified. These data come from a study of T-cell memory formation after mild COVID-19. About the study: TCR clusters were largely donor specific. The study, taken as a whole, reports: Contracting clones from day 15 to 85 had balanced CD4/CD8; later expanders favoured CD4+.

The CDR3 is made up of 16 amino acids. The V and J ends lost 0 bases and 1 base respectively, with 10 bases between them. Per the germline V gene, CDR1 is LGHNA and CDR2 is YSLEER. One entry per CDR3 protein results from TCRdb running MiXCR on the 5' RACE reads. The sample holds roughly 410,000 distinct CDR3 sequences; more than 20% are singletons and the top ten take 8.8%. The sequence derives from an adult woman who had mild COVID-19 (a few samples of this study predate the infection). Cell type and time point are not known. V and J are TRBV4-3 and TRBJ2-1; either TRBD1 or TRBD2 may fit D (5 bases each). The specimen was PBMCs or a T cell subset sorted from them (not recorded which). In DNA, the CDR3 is TGCGCCAGCAGCCAAGAGGGGGACGCATCCTACAATGAGCAGTTCTTC. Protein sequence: CASSQEGDASYNEQFF.